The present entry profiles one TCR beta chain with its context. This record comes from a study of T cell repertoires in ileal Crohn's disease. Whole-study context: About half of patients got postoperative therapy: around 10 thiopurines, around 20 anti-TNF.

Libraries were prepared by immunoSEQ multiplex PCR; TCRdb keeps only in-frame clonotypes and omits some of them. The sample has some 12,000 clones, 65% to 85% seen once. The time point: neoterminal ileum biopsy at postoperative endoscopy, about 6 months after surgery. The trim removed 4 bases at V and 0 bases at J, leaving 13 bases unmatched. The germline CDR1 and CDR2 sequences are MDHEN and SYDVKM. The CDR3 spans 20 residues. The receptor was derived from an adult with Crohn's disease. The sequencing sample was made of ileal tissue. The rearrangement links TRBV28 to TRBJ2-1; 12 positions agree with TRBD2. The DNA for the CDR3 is TGTGCCAGCAGTTCCCCTTCGGGACTAGCGGGCTGGTTCTCCTACAATGAGCAGTTCTTC. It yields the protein CASSSPSGLAGWFSYNEQFF.